Listed below are T cell receptor beta chains from one sample, sequenced in a study of shared clonotypes between healthy human individuals. Generated by immunoSEQ multiplex PCR, the TCRdb table keeps only in-frame clones and is missing some. The sample holds about 2.4 million clones, more than 85% seen once. Material for sequencing was naive CD4+ T cells from PBMCs. The source of these receptors is a young man in good health. Some clones in this sample may be carry-over from other donors' samples. Each CDR3 is given with its conserved first and last residue. The order of the fields is J gene, D gene, V gene, clone size, CDR3 DNA, CDR3 protein. The D gene is left open where the match is weak. Clone size is given for some rows only: seen once, a few or many times, or a class if the clone is expanded.

TRBJ1-5	.	TRBV10-3	.	TGTGCCATCAGTGAGTCGACAGTTAGCAATCAGCCCCAGCATTTT	CAISESTVSNQPQHF
TRBJ2-1	TRBD1	TRBV7-2	.	TGTGCCAGCAACGGACAGGGCTCGTTCAATGAGCAGTTCTTC	CASNGQGSFNEQFF
TRBJ1-2	.	TRBV7-9	few	TGTGCCAGCAGCGGAGAGGGGGGCAGGAACTATGGCTACACCTTC	CASSGEGGRNYGYTF
TRBJ1-1	.	TRBV19	.	TGTGCCAGTAACCAGGACCGGGGCACTGAAGCTTTCTTT	CASNQDRGTEAFF
TRBJ2-7	.	TRBV5-4	.	TGTGCCAGCACCCAGGGTCTCAACGCCGAGCAGTACTTC	CASTQGLNAEQYF
TRBJ1-3	.	TRBV30	.	TGTGCCTGGAGTCCGTCGGGGGGTGGCTACACCATATATTTT	CAWSPSGGGYTIYF
TRBJ1-1	.	TRBV29-1	.	TGCAGCGTTGAAAAGGTAACTGAAGCTTTCTTT	CSVEKVTEAFF
TRBJ2-7	.	TRBV2	.	TGTGCCAGCAGGGGAAACTCCTACGAGCAGTACTTC	CASRGNSYEQYF
TRBJ2-3	.	TRBV29-1	.	TGCAGCGTTGTAAAGAGCGGGTCCGGCACAGATACGCAGTATTTT	CSVVKSGSGTDTQYF
TRBJ2-1	TRBD1	TRBV11-3	.	TGTGCCAGCAGCTTAGGGGTAGGGACAGGGTCTGATGAGCAGTTCTTC	CASSLGVGTGSDEQFF
TRBJ2-7	TRBD1	TRBV5-4	.	TGTGCCAGCAGCGGACAGGGGGTCTACGAGCAGTACTTC	CASSGQGVYEQYF
TRBJ2-5	.	TRBV30	.	TGTGCCTGGAGTGAAGGGCCAGAGACCCAGTACTTC	CAWSEGPETQYF
TRBJ1-1	TRBD1	TRBV28	.	TGTGCCAGCAGTTTGAGAGCGACAGGGGGGAGTGAAGCTTTCTTT	CASSLRATGGSEAFF
TRBJ1-5	TRBD1	TRBV10-3	.	TGTGCCATCAGTGAGGCAGGGGGCCATCAGCCCCAGCATTTT	CAISEAGGHQPQHF